The T cell receptor (beta chain) described here comes from a study of Ad26.COV2.S vaccination and SARS-CoV-2 variants. About this clone itself: Its antigen is still unknown.

Study-level findings and limits: Substantial post-vaccination breadth of spike-specific CD8+ and CD4+ T cell responses was reported. Vaccine recipients surpassed placebo recipients in spike-specific TCR breadth.

V was clipped by 3 bases and J by 3 bases; unmatched bases: 8. This CDR3 spans 15 amino acids. Germline V gene data show CDR1 as KGHSH and CDR2 as LQKENI. Treatment meaning: over 15 received Ad26.COV2.S at low or high dose, single or two shots; roughly 5 received placebo; per-sample allocation not given. Sampling was performed 63 days after the first vaccine or placebo injection. Donation came from an adult in Boston who was aged 18-55 years. Data came from immunoSEQ multiplex PCR; TCRdb stores just in-frame clones and leaves some out. The table includes 200,000 to 250,000 clones, roughly 90% detected once.

This clonotype was obtained from a person between 18 and 65 years old who received the Ad26.COV2.S COVID-19 vaccine or a placebo. The J gene is TRBJ2-7, the V gene TRBV18, with TRBD2 identical over 7 bases. Specimen: peripheral blood, collected in a trial of Ad26.COV2.S vaccine versus placebo. CDR3 protein: CASSPISGVLYEQYF. The CDR3 DNA sequence: TGTGCCAGCTCACCGATAAGCGGGGTCCTCTACGAGCAGTACTTC.